This TCR beta chain is drawn from a study of cytomegalovirus exposure and HLA in healthy donors (dated by TCRdb to about 2017). Regarding the study in general: An earlier analysis of a few hundred of the donors reported about 260 Gb of sequence data and 117 million unique TCR beta sequences obtained from approximately 180 million T cells. About 300 gigabases of sequencing data and approximately 92 million unique TCR sequences made up an early release that covered under 750 HLA-typed donors. The genetic ancestry cluster associated with self-reported Caucasian donors included approximately 85% of the 398 genotyped donors. The aim of the study was to test whether cataloging public T cell receptors could identify signatures of past pathogen exposure. The study profiled the T cell repertoires of hundreds of subjects by immunosequencing and related them to cytomegalovirus serostatus. Besides the first cohort of roughly 640 subjects, a separate validation cohort made up of around 120 different subjects was used. To predict cytomegalovirus infection status, the study brought together high-throughput TCR immunosequencing, statistical association of individual TCRs with disease status, and machine learning. A later analysis re-analyzed previously published TCR beta repertoires from approximately 670 donors and added high-resolution HLA genotyping to study TCR occurrence patterns. The later analysis used no new phenotypic data to find candidate immune exposures, relying instead on TCR beta sequences and their occurrence across donors. An earlier analysis of approximately 630 of the donors applied high-throughput TCR beta sequencing to assess whether each TCR beta V gene segment acted as functional or pseudogenic. Alongside the repertoire data, information on donor age, sex, ethnicity and CMV serostatus was compiled. In a later genetic analysis, genome-wide SNP genotypes for about three fifths of the 666 donors were used, and that subset was treated as a discovery cohort. All discovery cohort repertoires had been generated on a single sequencing platform. Both class I and class II loci were covered by HLA typing, at four-digit resolution. The number of donors typed differed by locus, with 629-630 for A, B, C, DRB1 and DQB1, more than 500 for DQA1, under 610 for DPA1, and approximately 470 for DPB1. Roughly five DR-DQ haplotypes were handled as single units for association and clustering, since linkage in the cohort was strong. Among roughly 400 genotyped donors of the cohort, an average of about 240,000 unique TCR beta nucleotide sequences were sequenced per donor, roughly 18% of them non-productive. Points the paper makes about the study in general: Because counts were too low, around 18 rarely observed V segments, including chromosome 9 orphons, were left out of the earlier analysis of 500 to 650 of the donors. In a later analysis, 16,951 TCR beta sequences were associated with specific HLA alleles at a false discovery rate of 0.05. A later analysis found that TCR association rates varied across HLA loci, with DRB1 alleles showing the most associated TCRs and HLA-C alleles the fewest. Most TCR sequences were observed very rarely across donors, whereas some public TCRs were present in many individuals. Because HLA typing was missing for some donors at each locus, association tests included only the typed subset. When HLA alleles, especially DR and DQ, strongly co-occurred, TCR associations were difficult to assign to individual alleles. Roughly uniform sequencing depth across donors was assumed in presence/absence analyses, although this assumption may not hold. It was suggested by the authors that the approach could potentially be generalized to other disease states and immunological phenotypes. In vitro tests confirmed that three of the cytomegalovirus-associated TCR beta chains recognize cytomegalovirus antigens. An earlier analysis of approximately 600 of the donors showed that most TCR beta V segments appeared in productive rearrangements either about 87% or about 30% of the time, which broadly matched IMGT annotations. A further reported finding was that TCR beta sequences accurately predicted the HLA-A and HLA-B alleles for most subjects in the first cohort. According to a later genetic analysis, donors in an Asian-associated ancestry cluster had fewer N-insertions in productive TCRs than the approximately 700-donor mean. V-gene and J-gene trimming of TCR beta chains was associated with a missense DCLRE1C variant in a later genetic analysis, and the association was replicated in an independent cohort. The cohort was sequenced for TCR beta chains only, and without alpha or paired-chain data the features that could be detected were limited. Cytomegalovirus status was reported to be diagnosed by the classifier with high specificity and sensitivity in both the original and validation cohorts. A later analysis found that most CMV-associated TCR beta chains appeared HLA-restricted, with HLA associations seemingly driven largely by CMV exposure. Immune exposure information for the cohort was limited to CMV serostatus. A later analysis reported that several top co-occurrence clusters appeared linked to parvovirus B19, influenza, CMV and Epstein-Barr virus. A later analysis found that HLA-associated TCR beta chains were more clonally expanded and had lower generation probabilities than equally common non-associated chains. A cluster of highly shared sequence variants was judged likely to represent a technical artifact of the sequencing pipeline. The study gave a list of 150 to 200 TCR beta chains associated with cytomegalovirus. Some IMGT-functional V segments, including TRBV6-2 and TRBV6-3, could not be told apart with the 87-base-pair reads, so those segments were excluded. Correlated functional status among segregating V segments might be attributable to linkage disequilibrium, but an unknown experimental factor could not be ruled out.

The cohort comprised approximately 700 healthy bone marrow donors. All cohort members were sampled while nominally healthy, although unrecorded immune exposures were likely present. The donor tested CMV seropositive, placing the donor among the roughly 300 seropositive members of the cohort. Every donor gave a peripheral blood sample, and the peripheral blood mononuclear cells from that sample were used for TCR beta sequencing. Genomic DNA extraction from the blood cell samples was performed with the Qiagen DNeasy Blood Extraction Kit. The library was prepared using the immunoSEQ multiplex PCR assay. A mixture of 60 forward primers for TCR Vbeta segments and 13 reverse primers for TCR Jbeta segments was used in the multiplex PCR. Amplification of the CDR3 region of rearranged TCR beta genes was performed with a multiplex PCR assay on genomic DNA. The Illumina HiSeq System was used to sequence the amplified TCR beta libraries as 87-base-pair reads. Per the original workflow: In a later analysis, some 80 million unique TCR beta chains were counted across the roughly 610 repertoires, and around 11 million of these chains were shared by at least two donors. To remove PCR and sequencing errors, raw reads were error-corrected and collapsed into unique sequences using a nearest-neighbor algorithm that merged closely related sequences. To assign V, D and J gene segments, CDR3 sequences were aligned to IMGT reference sequences. For a sequence to be retained, a match of at least six nucleotides to both a V gene segment and a J gene segment was required. Rearrangements were called productive when the CDR3 lacked stop codons and stayed in frame with V and J; all others were non-productive. Following IMGT convention, CDR3 was defined as the stretch from the second conserved V-encoded cysteine to the conserved J-encoded phenylalanine. Sequences without an unambiguous match to a single V gene segment were excluded from the earlier analysis of 450 to 750 of the donors. In an earlier analysis of a few hundred of the donors, V segments were called functional above 56.7% productive rearrangements and were called segregating when the between-donor standard deviation exceeded 5%. A statistical classification framework was built for diagnosing cytomegalovirus status from the catalog of TCR beta chain sequences. V and J gene assignment, in a later analysis, came from comparing TCR nucleotide sequences with IMGT/GENE-DB human TR gene sequences. Using the TCRdist pipeline, a later analysis assigned CDR3 sequences along with most-parsimonious VDJ recombination scenarios. In a later analysis, each TCR beta chain was defined by its CDR3 amino acid sequence together with its V-gene family, and reads without a unique V-gene family were excluded. A later analysis removed several hundred highly shared, low-generation-probability nucleotide sequences to deal with suspected cross-contamination and a sequencing artifact. In a later analysis, a clonal expansion index for each public chain was calculated from normalized within-repertoire ranks of inferred template counts. Generation probabilities in a later analysis came from a VDJ recombination model fitted to out-of-frame rearrangements, and those results were checked against IGoR. In a later analysis, TCR-TCR, TCR-HLA and TCR-CMV co-occurrence was scored with hypergeometric tests, and a repertoire-size bias correction was applied to TCR pairs. In a later analysis, false discovery rates were estimated by permuting HLA or CMV assignments 20 times. In a later analysis, co-occurring TCRs were grouped using DBSCAN, and TCRdist sequence similarity was added for clustering within HLA-allele-positive subsets. Co-occurrence clustering excluded repertoires with fewer than 30,000 or more than 120,000 public chains, plus five with anomalous nucleotide sharing. In TCRdb, the immuneACCESS table is reduced to in-frame sequences with V and J assigned. These tables do not hold every clone; where another copy was compared, an unresolved V gene accounts for under half, and the others remain unexplained. For V, J and clone size, that table is used; D and trimming come from the DNA. This sample lists around 160,000 clones; about 77% were detected once. The ten largest make up 9% to 10% of the sample.

Concerning this clone: Its recognized antigen is unknown. No quality values exist for individual bases; no much larger clone is one base distant.

The CDR3 runs 16 amino acids, cysteine and phenylalanine included. Only the CDR3 region is kept as DNA, spanning 48 bases read in frame from base 1. V is cut back by 8 bases and J by 2 bases, with 7 bases in the junction unmatched. Sample: PBMCs. The rearranged chain carries TRBV6-7 and TRBJ2-4; the central 12 bases match TRBD1. TRBV6-7 falls under the ORF class, with uncertain function. The receptor was isolated from a young man in good health and CMV-seropositive. Read as DNA, the sequence is TGTGCCAGCGGCGGGACAGGGGGCGCGACCAAAAACATTCAGTACTTC. It encodes CASGGTGGATKNIQYF.